These 21 T cell receptor beta chains were sequenced from one sample in a study of beta chain features in type 1 diabetes. Broader study findings: Patients with Type 1 diabetes showed moderately but significantly shorter TCRB CDR3s in all four CD4+ subsets.

Sequenced material consisted of expressed TCRB transcripts (all of the isolated RNA was reverse transcribed). Using immunoSEQ multiplex PCR, the repertoire was profiled, and TCRdb retains in-frame clones only, with some absent. Of about 170,000 clones listed, under 9.5% are singletons. Their antigen targets remain unknown. The sample taken for sequencing was central memory CD4+ T cells from blood. The receptors were sampled from a young man with type 1 diabetes.

The J gene is TRBJ2-1, the V gene TRBV2, with 12 bases that match TRBD2. V shed 5 bases and J 10 bases; nucleotides not matched to a gene: 9. The germline gives CDR1 SNHLY, CDR2 FYNNEI. The CDR3 spans 15 residues. The CDR3 spells CASSPWTSGDNEQFF. CDR3 sequence (DNA): TGTGCCAGCAGTCCTTGGACTAGCGGGGATAACGAGCAGTTCTTC.

At least ten counts were recorded for this clone. Here the CDR3 reads CASAPRGANVLTF. The CDR3 DNA is TGTGCCAGCGCCCCGCGGGGGGCCAACGTCCTGACTTTC. The V gene is TRBV6-5, the J gene TRBJ2-6; no definite D call. V was shortened by 8 bases and J by 4 bases, with 9 bases between the two germline ends. This CDR3 is 13 amino acids long. Germline V gives CDR1 MNHEY, CDR2 SVGAGI.

This clone was found a few times. The J gene is TRBJ2-6, the V gene TRBV5-1; 8 bases are shared with TRBD2. V was pared by 4 bases and J by 0 bases, with 0 bases of the junction left unmatched. The CDR3 covers 15 residues. The V gene's germline CDR1 is SGHRS and CDR2 YFSETQ. The CDR3 loop is CASSAGGSGANVLTF. CDR3 coding DNA: TGCGCCAGCAGCGCGGGGGGCTCTGGGGCCAACGTCCTGACTTTC.

This clone was detected many times. The CDR3 spells CAISESVSGKETQYF. The DNA for the CDR3 is TGTGCCATCAGTGAGTCGGTTAGCGGGAAGGAGACCCAGTACTTC. J is TRBJ2-5 and V is TRBV10-3; 8 nucleotides align to TRBD2. Germline values: CDR1 ENHRY, CDR2 SYGVKD. The J segment lost 5 bases and the V segment lost 0 bases, leaving 5 bases of the junction unmatched. This CDR3 contains 15 residues.

This clone was detected only a few times. J is TRBJ2-5 and V is TRBV6-5, with D perhaps TRBD1 (6 bases). Trimming pared 2 bases from V and 4 bases from J, leaving 17 bases between. The CDR3 is 16 amino acids. The germline V gene encodes CDR1 MNHEY and CDR2 SVGAGI. The DNA of the CDR3 is TGTGCCAGCAGTTACGGCCCAGGGGCTGGTGGAGAGACCCAGTACTTC. Its translation: CASSYGPGAGGETQYF.

The chain carries TRBV5-1 and TRBJ2-1; TRBD1 agrees at 10 bases. The CDR3 has 15 residues. Germline loops: CDR1 SGHRS, CDR2 YFSETQ. Germline trimming cut 0 bases from V and 6 bases from J; bases unmatched to any gene: 3. In DNA, the CDR3 is TGCGCCAGCAGCTTGGGGGGACAGGGGCTCAATGAGCAGTTCTTC. Encoded protein: CASSLGGQGLNEQFF.

This clone was detected a few times. The rearrangement uses TRBV5-1 and TRBJ2-7, with 8 bases matching TRBD1. The CDR3 is 14 amino acids. CDR1 SGHRS and CDR2 YFSETQ come from the germline V gene. The V and J ends lost 2 bases and 3 bases, in that order; junction bases with no gene match: 4. Here the CDR3 reads CASSLGQGYYEQYF. For the CDR3, the DNA is TGCGCCAGCAGCTTAGGACAGGGATACTACGAGCAGTACTTC. Using reference TRBV5-1 and TRBJ2-7 for the parts outside the CDR3, the full variable domain is KAGVTQTPRYLIKTRGQQVTLSCSPISGHRSVSWYQQTPGQGLQFLFEYFSETQRNKGNFPGRFSGRQFSNSRSEMNVSTLELGDSALYLCASSLGQGYYEQYFGPGTRLTVT.

Here the CDR3 DNA reads TGTGCCAGCAGTTTAGTGCCAGGGGGTAGCCCCCTGAATGAGCAGTTCTTC. Its translation is CASSLVPGGSPLNEQFF. V usage is TRBV27 and J usage is TRBJ2-1; TRBD1 matches at 7 bases. Germline trimming cut 2 bases from V and 7 bases from J; bases unmatched to any gene: 14. The germline V gene has CDR1 MNHEY and CDR2 SMNVEV (reference sequence). This CDR3 region has 17 residues.

The rearrangement joins TRBV7-2 to TRBJ2-2; TRBD2 matches at 8 bases. The CDR3 covers 18 residues. Germline V lookup: CDR1 SGHTA, CDR2 FQGNSA. V was pared by 5 bases and J by 6 bases, with 17 bases of the junction left unmatched. CDR3 loop: CASSPQGPTSGSAGELFF. The CDR3 DNA reads as TGTGCCAGCAGCCCTCAAGGCCCTACGAGCGGGAGTGCCGGGGAGCTGTTTTTT.

CDR3 protein: CASSSPDRASTDTQYF. The CDR3 DNA reads TGTGCCAGCAGCTCCCCCGACAGAGCTAGCACAGATACGCAGTATTTT. V gene TRBV4-2 combines with J gene TRBJ2-3, with D possibly matching TRBD1 (5 bases). This CDR3 comprises 16 residues. V was shortened by 5 bases and J by 0 bases, with 15 bases between the two germline ends. Germline V lookup: CDR1 LGHNA, CDR2 YNFKEQ.

This chain links TRBV2 with TRBJ2-5, with D maybe TRBD1 (5 bases). This CDR3 contains 14 residues. Trimming left V 0 bases short and J 6 bases short, with 11 bases between. Germline CDR1 is SNHLY and CDR2 is FYNNEI. The CDR3 sequence is CASSEAGYRKTQYF. DNA of the CDR3: TGTGCCAGCAGTGAAGCAGGCTACAGGAAGACCCAGTACTTC.

This chain uses TRBV15 with TRBJ2-7, with 8 positions matching TRBD1. The germline V gene encodes CDR1 LNHNV and CDR2 YYDKDF (reference sequence). V was pared by 4 bases and J by 0 bases, with 5 bases of the junction left unmatched. The CDR3 length is 15 residues. This CDR3 is CATSTTGGFSYEQYF. Written as DNA, the CDR3 is TGTGCCACCAGCACAACAGGGGGATTCTCCTACGAGCAGTACTTC.

The chain uses TRBV7-9 and TRBJ1-1, with D hard to call. This CDR3 spans 11 amino acids. V was trimmed by 5 bases and J by 5 bases, leaving 6 bases between them. Germline lookup yields CDR1 SEHNR and CDR2 FQNEAQ (reference sequence). CDR3 sequence: CASSPRTEAFF. The CDR3 coding sequence is TGTGCCAGCAGCCCCAGGACTGAAGCTTTCTTT.

This clone appeared a few times. The chain joins TRBV28 to TRBJ2-7, with D maybe TRBD1 (5 bases). CDR1 is MDHEN and CDR2 is SYDVKM in the germline V gene. With 9 bases removed from V and 4 bases from J, the gap between germline ends came to 22 bases. CDR3 length equals 15 residues. The CDR3 coding sequence is TGTGCCAGATACAGCCCTACCCTAGGGGAATACGAGCAGTACTTC. It yields the protein CARYSPTLGEYEQYF. Filled out from reference TRBV28 and TRBJ2-7, the complete variable domain reads DVKVTQSSRYLVKRTGEKVFLECVQDMDHENMFWYRQDPGLGLRLIYFSYDVKMKEKGDIPEGYSVSREKKERFSLILESASTNQTSMYLCARYSPTLGEYEQYFGPGTRLTVT.

The J gene is TRBJ1-1, the V gene TRBV2; D remains unclear. CDR1 and CDR2 (germline): SNHLY, FYNNEI. The CDR3 is 13 amino acids. Trimming left V 5 bases short and J 0 bases short, with 7 bases between. The CDR3: CASSQDLNTEAFF. The DNA of the CDR3 is TGTGCCAGCAGTCAGGATTTGAACACTGAAGCTTTCTTT.

This clone occurred a few times. V gene TRBV28 combines with J gene TRBJ1-2; 8 bases match TRBD1. V was pared by 2 bases and J by 2 bases, with 4 bases of the junction left unmatched. This CDR3 has 15 residues. Germline V gives CDR1 MDHEN, CDR2 SYDVKM. The CDR3, as DNA: TGTGCCAGCAGTTTACGACAGGGGTGGAACTATGGCTACACCTTC. It encodes CASSLRQGWNYGYTF.

This clone turned up a few times. This rearrangement joins TRBV29-1 to TRBJ2-5; possible D gene TRBD2, 7 bases. The CDR3 sequence is 15 residues long. Trimming took off 8 bases at V and 5 bases at J, with 24 bases between the two ends. CDR1 is SQVTM and CDR2 is ANQGSEA in the germline V gene. The CDR3 loop reads CSLTPHAGAGETQYF. The CDR3 nucleotides read TGCAGCCTAACCCCCCACGCGGGGGCGGGGGAGACCCAGTACTTC. The full variable domain, rest sourced from reference TRBV29-1 and TRBJ2-5, is SAVISQKPSRDICQRGTSLTIQCQVDSQVTMMFWYRQQPGQSLTLIATANQGSEATYESGFVIDKFPISRPNLTFSTLTVSNMSPEDSSIYLCSLTPHAGAGETQYFGPGTRLLVL.

This clone has at least ten counts. The V call is TRBV20-1, the J call TRBJ2-5, with D maybe TRBD1 (6 bases). The CDR3 spans 11 residues. V was cut by 5 bases and J by 5 bases, with 9 bases left in between. Germline-derived CDR1 and CDR2 are DFQATT and SNEGSKA (reference sequence). The CDR3 DNA sequence: TGCAGTGCTTACAGGGCGGAGACCCAGTACTTC. This translates into CSAYRAETQYF.

This clone appeared a single time. V usage is TRBV5-1 and J usage is TRBJ2-1, with 7 bases fitting TRBD2. The CDR3 loop spans 14 amino acids. Germline CDR1 and CDR2: SGHRS and YFSETQ. V was pared by 1 base and J by 12 bases, with 10 bases of the junction left unmatched. The CDR3 region has the DNA TGCGCCAGCAGCTTGAGTTTGGGCGGGAGCAGGCAGTTCTTC. Its protein is CASSLSLGGSRQFF.

This clone was counted between two and nine times. The CDR3 loop is CASSPQGAEETQYF. For the CDR3, the DNA is TGTGCCAGCTCACCACAGGGGGCAGAAGAGACCCAGTACTTC. The chain couples TRBV18 to TRBJ2-5, with 7 nucleotides matching TRBD1. J lost 3 bases, V lost 1 base, and 2 bases had no gene match. Germline values: CDR1 KGHSH, CDR2 LQKENI. The CDR3 is 14 amino acids.

The chain recombines TRBV25-1 with TRBJ1-1, with D tentatively TRBD1 (6 bases). CDR1 MGHDK and CDR2 SYGVNS come from the germline V gene. Trimming pared 8 bases from V and 3 bases from J, leaving 7 bases between. This CDR3 spans 11 amino acids. The CDR3: CASQGYTEAFF. The DNA of the CDR3 is TGTGCCAGCCAGGGGTACACTGAAGCTTTCTTT.